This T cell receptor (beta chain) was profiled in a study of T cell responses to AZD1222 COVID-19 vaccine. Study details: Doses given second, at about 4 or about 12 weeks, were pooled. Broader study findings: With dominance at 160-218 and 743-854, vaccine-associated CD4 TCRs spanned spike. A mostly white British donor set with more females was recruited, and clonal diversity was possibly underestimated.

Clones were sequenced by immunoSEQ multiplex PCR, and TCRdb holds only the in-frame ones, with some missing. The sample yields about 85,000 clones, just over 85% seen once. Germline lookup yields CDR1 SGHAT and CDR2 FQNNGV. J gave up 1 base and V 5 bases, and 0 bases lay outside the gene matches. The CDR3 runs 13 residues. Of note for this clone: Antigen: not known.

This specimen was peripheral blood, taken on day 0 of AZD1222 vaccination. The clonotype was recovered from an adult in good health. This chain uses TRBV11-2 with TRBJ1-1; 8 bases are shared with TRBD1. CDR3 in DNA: TGTGCCAGCAGCGGACAGGGGAACACTGAAGCTTTCTTT. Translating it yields CASSGQGNTEAFF.